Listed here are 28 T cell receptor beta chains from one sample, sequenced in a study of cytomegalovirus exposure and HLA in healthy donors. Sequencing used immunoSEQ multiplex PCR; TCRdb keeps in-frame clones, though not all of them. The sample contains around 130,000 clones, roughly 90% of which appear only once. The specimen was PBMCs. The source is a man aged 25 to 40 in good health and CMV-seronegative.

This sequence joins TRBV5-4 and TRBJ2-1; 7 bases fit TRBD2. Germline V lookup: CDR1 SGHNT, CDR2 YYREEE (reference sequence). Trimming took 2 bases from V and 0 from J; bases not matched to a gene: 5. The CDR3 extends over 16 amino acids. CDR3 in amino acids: CASSLSGMSSYNEQFF. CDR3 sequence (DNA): TGTGCCAGCAGCTTAAGCGGGATGAGCTCCTACAATGAGCAGTTCTTC.

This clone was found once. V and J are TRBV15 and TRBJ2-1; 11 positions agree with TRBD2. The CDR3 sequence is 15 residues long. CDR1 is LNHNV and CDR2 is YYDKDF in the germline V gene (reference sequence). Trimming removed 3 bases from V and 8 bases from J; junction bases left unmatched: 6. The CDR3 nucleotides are TGTGCCACCAGCAGCGATAGCGGGAGGGCCGATGAGCAGTTCTTC. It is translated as CATSSDSGRADEQFF. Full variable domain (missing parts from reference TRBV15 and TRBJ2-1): DAMVIQNPRYQVTQFGKPVTLSCSQTLNHNVMYWYQQKSSQAPKLLFHYYDKDFNNEADTPDNFQSRRPNTSFCFLDIRSPGLGDTAMYLCATSSDSGRADEQFFGPGTRLTVL.

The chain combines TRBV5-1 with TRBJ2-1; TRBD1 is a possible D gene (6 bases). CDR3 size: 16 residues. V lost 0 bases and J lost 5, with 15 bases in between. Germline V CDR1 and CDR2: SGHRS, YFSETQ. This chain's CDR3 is CASSLAPGHRDNEQFF. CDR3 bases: TGCGCCAGCAGCTTGGCCCCAGGGCACAGGGACAATGAGCAGTTCTTC.

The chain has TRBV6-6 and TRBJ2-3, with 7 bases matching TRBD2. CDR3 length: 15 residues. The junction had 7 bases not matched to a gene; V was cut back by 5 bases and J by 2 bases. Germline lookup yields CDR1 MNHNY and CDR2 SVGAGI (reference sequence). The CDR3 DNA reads TGTGCCAGCAGTCTCTGGGGGGGTCTCACAGATACGCAGTATTTT. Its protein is CASSLWGGLTDTQYF.

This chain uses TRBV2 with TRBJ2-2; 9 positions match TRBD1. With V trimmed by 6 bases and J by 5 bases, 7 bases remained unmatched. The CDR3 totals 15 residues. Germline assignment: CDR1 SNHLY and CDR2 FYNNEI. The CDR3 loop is CASRPDRGRTGELFF. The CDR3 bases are TGTGCCAGCAGACCCGACAGGGGGAGAACCGGGGAGCTGTTTTTT.

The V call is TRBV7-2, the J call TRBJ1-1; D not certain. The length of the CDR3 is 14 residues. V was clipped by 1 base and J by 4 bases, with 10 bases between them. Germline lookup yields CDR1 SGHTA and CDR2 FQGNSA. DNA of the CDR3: TGTGCCAGCAGCTTAGGGGCCAGCACCACTGAAGCTTTCTTT. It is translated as CASSLGASTTEAFF. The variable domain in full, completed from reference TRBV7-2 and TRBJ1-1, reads GAGVSQSPSNKVTEKGKDVELRCDPISGHTALYWYRQSLGQGLEFLIYFQGNSAPDKSGLPSDRFSAERTGGSVSTLTIQRTQQEDSAVYLCASSLGASTTEAFFGQGTRLTVV.

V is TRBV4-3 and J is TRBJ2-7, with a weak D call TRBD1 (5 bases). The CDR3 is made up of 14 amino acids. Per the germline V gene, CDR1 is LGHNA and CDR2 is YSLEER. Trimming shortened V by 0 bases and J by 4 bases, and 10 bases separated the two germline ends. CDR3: CASSQDVTGYEQYF. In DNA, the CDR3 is TGCGCCAGCAGCCAAGATGTTACAGGTTACGAGCAGTACTTC.

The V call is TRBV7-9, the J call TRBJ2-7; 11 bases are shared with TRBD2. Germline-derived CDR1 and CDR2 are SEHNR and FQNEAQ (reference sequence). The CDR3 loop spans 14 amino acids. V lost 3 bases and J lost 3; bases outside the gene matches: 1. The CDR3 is CASSFLAGGYEQYF. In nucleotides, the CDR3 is TGTGCCAGCAGCTTCCTAGCGGGAGGCTACGAGCAGTACTTC.

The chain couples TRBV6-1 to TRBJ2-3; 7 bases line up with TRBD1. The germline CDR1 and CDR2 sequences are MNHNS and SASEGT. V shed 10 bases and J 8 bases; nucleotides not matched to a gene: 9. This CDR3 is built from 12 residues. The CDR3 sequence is CATDRDAGTQYF. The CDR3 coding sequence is TGTGCCACCGACAGGGACGCCGGTACGCAGTATTTT.

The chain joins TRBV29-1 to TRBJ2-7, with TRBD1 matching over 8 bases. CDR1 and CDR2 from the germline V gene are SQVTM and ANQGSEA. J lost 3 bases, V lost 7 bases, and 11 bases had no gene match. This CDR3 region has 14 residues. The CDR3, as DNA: TGCAGCGCTGCCACACAGGGGGGATTCTACGAGCAGTACTTC. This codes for CSAATQGGFYEQYF.

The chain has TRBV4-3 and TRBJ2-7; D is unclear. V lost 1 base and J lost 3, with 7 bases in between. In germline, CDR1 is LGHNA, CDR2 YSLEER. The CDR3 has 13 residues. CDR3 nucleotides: TGCGCCAGCAGCCAAGTCGCCTACTACGAGCAGTACTTC. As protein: CASSQVAYYEQYF.

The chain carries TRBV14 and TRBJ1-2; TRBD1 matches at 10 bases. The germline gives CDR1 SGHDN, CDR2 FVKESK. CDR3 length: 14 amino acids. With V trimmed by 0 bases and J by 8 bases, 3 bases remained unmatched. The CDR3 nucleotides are TGTGCCAGCAGCCAAGATCGGGGACAGGGGGGCTACACCTTC. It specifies CASSQDRGQGGYTF.

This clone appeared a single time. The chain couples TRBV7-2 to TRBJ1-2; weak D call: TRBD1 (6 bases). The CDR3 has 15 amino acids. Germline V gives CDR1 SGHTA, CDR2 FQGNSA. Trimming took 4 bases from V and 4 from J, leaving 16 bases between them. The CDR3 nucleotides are TGTGCCAGCAGCTACACCAACAGGGAAATCTATGGCTACACCTTC. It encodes CASSYTNREIYGYTF.

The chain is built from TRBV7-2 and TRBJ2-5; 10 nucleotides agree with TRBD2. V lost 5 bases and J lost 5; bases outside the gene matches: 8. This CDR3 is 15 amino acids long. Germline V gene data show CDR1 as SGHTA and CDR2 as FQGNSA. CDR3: CASSPKLAGWETQYF. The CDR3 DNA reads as TGTGCCAGCAGCCCGAAACTAGCGGGATGGGAGACCCAGTACTTC.

CDR3 residues: CASSLQAGPNNQPQHF. CDR3 DNA sequence: TGTGCCAGCAGTTTACAAGCGGGGCCAAACAATCAGCCCCAGCATTTT. The chain carries TRBV28 and TRBJ1-5; tentatively, D is TRBD1 (5 bases). CDR1 is MDHEN and CDR2 is SYDVKM in the germline V gene. CDR3 length: 16 amino acids. V lost 2 bases and J 3 bases, leaving 14 bases between the germline ends.

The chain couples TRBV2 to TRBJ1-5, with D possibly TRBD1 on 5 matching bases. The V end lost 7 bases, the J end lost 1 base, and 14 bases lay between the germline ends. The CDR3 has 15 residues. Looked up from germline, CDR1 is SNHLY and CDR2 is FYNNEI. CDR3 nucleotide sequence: TGTGCCAGCAACTGGGGGGGTGGGAGCAATCAGCCCCAGCATTTT. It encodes CASNWGGGSNQPQHF.

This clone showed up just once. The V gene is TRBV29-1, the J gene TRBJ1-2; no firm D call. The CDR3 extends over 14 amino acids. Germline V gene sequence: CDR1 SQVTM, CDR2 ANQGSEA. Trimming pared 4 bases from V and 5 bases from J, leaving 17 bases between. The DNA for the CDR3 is TGCAGCGTTGGTTTCGGAGGCCCTTCTTATGGCTACACCTTC. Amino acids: CSVGFGGPSYGYTF.

The CDR3 DNA is TGTGCCAGCAGCTATACTAGGAACAATGAGCAGTTCTTC. The encoded protein is CASSYTRNNEQFF. This chain links TRBV7-3 with TRBJ2-1, with D perhaps TRBD2 (5 bases). Trimming pared 4 bases from V and 5 bases from J, leaving 9 bases between. This CDR3 has 13 residues. In germline, CDR1 is SGHTA, CDR2 FQGTGA.

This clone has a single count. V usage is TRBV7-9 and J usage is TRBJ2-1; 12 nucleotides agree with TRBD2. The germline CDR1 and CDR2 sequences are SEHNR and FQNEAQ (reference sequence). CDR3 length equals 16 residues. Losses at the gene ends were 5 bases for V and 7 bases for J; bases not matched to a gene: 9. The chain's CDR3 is CASSVTSGRTENEQFF. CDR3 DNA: TGTGCCAGCAGCGTCACTAGCGGGAGGACCGAGAATGAGCAGTTCTTC.

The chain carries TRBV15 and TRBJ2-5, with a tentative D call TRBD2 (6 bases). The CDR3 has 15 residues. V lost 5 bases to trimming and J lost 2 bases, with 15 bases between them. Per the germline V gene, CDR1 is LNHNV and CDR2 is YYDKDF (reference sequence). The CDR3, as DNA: TGTGCCACCAGCCAAGAAGGGACTGTACAAGAGACCCAGTACTTC. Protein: CATSQEGTVQETQYF. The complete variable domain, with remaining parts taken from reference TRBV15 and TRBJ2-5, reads DAMVIQNPRYQVTQFGKPVTLSCSQTLNHNVMYWYQQKSSQAPKLLFHYYDKDFNNEADTPDNFQSRRPNTSFCFLDIRSPGLGDTAMYLCATSQEGTVQETQYFGPGTRLLVL.

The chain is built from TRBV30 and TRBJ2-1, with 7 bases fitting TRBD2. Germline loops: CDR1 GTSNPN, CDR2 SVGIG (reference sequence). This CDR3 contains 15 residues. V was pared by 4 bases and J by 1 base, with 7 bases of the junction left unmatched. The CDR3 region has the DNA TGTGCCTGGAATCTCGCGGGAGCGTCCTACAATGAGCAGTTCTTC. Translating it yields CAWNLAGASYNEQFF.

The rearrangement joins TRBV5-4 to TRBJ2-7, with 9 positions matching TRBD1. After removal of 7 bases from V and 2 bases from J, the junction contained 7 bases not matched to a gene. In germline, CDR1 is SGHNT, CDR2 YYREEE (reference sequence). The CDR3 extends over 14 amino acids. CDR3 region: CASAEGQGPYEQYF. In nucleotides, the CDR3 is TGTGCCAGCGCGGAGGGACAGGGACCCTACGAGCAGTACTTC.

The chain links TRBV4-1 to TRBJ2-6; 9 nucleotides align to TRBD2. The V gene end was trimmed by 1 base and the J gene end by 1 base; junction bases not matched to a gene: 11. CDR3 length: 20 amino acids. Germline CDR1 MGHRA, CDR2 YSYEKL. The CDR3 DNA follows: TGCGCCAGCAGCCAAGCCCTAGCTAGCGGGACCGGGTCTGGGGCCAACGTCCTGACTTTC. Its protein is CASSQALASGTGSGANVLTF.

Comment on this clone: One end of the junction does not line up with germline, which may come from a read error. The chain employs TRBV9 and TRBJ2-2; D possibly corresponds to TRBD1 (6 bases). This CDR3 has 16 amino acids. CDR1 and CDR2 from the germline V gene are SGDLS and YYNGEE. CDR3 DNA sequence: TGTGCCAGCAGCCTTCGGGGACACCTGAACCCCGGGGAGCTGTTTTTT. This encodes CASSLRGHLNPGELFF.

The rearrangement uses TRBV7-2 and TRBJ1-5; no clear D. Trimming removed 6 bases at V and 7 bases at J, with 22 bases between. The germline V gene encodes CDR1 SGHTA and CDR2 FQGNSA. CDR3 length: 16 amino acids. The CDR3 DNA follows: TGTGCCAGCAGTCTCAACATAGGGAGCTTAGGGCAGCCCCAGCATTTT. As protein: CASSLNIGSLGQPQHF.

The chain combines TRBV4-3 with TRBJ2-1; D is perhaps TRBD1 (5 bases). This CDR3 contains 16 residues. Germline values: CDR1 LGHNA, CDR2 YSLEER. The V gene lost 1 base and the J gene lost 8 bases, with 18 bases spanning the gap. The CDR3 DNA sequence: TGCGCCAGCAGCCAAGGTTCCGGTGGTATCAGGGATGAGCAGTTCTTC. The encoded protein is CASSQGSGGIRDEQFF.

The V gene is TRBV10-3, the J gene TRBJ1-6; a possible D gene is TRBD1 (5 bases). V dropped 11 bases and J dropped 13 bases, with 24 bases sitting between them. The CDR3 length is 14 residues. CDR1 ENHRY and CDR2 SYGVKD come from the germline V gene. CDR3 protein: CASQGTDPKVPLHF. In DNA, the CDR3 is TGTGCCTCCCAGGGAACAGATCCTAAGGTCCCCCTCCACTTT.

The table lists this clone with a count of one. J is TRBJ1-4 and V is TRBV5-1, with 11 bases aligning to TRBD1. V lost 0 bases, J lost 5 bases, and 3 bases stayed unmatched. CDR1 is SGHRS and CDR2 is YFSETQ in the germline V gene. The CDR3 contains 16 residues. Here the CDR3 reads CASSLAGQGANEKLFF. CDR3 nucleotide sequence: TGCGCCAGCAGCTTGGCCGGACAGGGGGCAAATGAAAAACTGTTTTTT.